These T cell receptor beta chains were read from a single sample in a study of PD-L1 blockade in urothelial cancer. Produced via immunoSEQ multiplex PCR; TCRdb's table is partial and in-frame only. The repertoire holds under 150,000 clones, with 85% to 90% as singletons. This specimen consisted of PBMCs, obtained around atezolizumab (anti-PD-L1) treatment. The origin of the receptors is a man aged 60 to 69 with urothelial cancer. The CDR3 runs from the conserved cysteine through the conserved F or W. The size entry is marked missing in some rows and otherwise reads once, few, many or a size class.

clone size	V gene	CDR3 length	J gene	CDR3 protein
.	TRBV15	14	TRBJ1-1	CATSRVSRNTEAFF
.	TRBV5-4	14	TRBJ1-2	CASSSDYREFGYTF
.	TRBV7-3	16	TRBJ2-1	CASSLTSDSSYNEQFF
.	TRBV4-1	17	TRBJ2-3	CASSRETGTGQIDTQYF
.	TRBV11-2	12	TRBJ2-7	CASSPVFQEQYF
.	TRBV7-8	16	TRBJ2-7	CASVRGLRGDSYEQYF
.	TRBV7-9	14	TRBJ2-7	CASSGSGSSYEQYF
.	TRBV5-8	14	TRBJ2-2	CASSPAGVIGELFF
.	TRBV7-2	12	TRBJ1-1	CASSWMGAEAFF
.	TRBV4-1	14	TRBJ2-7	CASSASGQGYEQYF
.	TRBV9	14	TRBJ1-4	CASSVEVSGEKLFF
.	TRBV28	17	TRBJ2-3	CASGASGYPGVTDTQYF
.	TRBV5-6	16	TRBJ1-5	CASSTGTGVGNQPQHF
.	TRBV11-2	15	TRBJ1-4	CASSQDRGRFEKLFF
once	TRBV6-5	14	TRBJ1-5	CASRSGGSNQPQHF
.	TRBV30	14	TRBJ2-3	CAWNRGRGADTQYF
.	TRBV6-1	13	TRBJ2-5	CASGVLDQETQYF
.	TRBV19	18	TRBJ2-1	CASSRGTSGRLGYNEQFF
.	TRBV7-9	15	TRBJ1-5	CASSAIGQAKGPQHF
.	TRBV6-4	13	TRBJ1-1	CASSATGPTEAFF
.	TRBV5-1	15	TRBJ2-7	CASSSPGTGEYEQYF
.	TRBV6-5	16	TRBJ1-2	CASSYSNLPTFGRHTF
.	TRBV18	13	TRBJ1-4	CASSPGGNEKLFF
.	TRBV6-1	15	TRBJ1-2	CASSERAGEGYGYTF
.	TRBV11-3	13	TRBJ2-2	CASRSTSPGELFF
.	TRBV2	11	TRBJ2-3	CASSAGYTQYF
.	TRBV5-1	14	TRBJ2-1	CASSLRQFYNEQFF
.	TRBV5-4	16	TRBJ1-2	CASSDRTALEVYGYTF
few	TRBV27	15	TRBJ2-5	CASSFLGQPQETQYF
.	TRBV28	17	TRBJ2-2	CASRIHRGIKNTGELFF
once	TRBV2	16	TRBJ2-2	CASTGVVVVNTGELFF
.	TRBV5-5	15	TRBJ2-5	CASSLTRPRGETQYF
.	TRBV19	16	TRBJ1-3	CASRQTGGTLGNTIYF
.	TRBV12-5	17	TRBJ2-1	CASGLAPTSGRGNEQFF
.	TRBV7-3	15	TRBJ2-7	CASSRLGQGADEQYF
once	TRBV19	13	TRBJ1-1	CASILQGNTEAFF
.	TRBV11-3	17	TRBJ2-3	CASSLRLAGEGTDTQYF
.	TRBV2	12	TRBJ1-1	CASSEGQGGAFF
.	TRBV6-4	14	TRBJ2-2	CASSVESNTGELFF
.	TRBV5-1	13	TRBJ2-7	CASSSGPGGEQYF